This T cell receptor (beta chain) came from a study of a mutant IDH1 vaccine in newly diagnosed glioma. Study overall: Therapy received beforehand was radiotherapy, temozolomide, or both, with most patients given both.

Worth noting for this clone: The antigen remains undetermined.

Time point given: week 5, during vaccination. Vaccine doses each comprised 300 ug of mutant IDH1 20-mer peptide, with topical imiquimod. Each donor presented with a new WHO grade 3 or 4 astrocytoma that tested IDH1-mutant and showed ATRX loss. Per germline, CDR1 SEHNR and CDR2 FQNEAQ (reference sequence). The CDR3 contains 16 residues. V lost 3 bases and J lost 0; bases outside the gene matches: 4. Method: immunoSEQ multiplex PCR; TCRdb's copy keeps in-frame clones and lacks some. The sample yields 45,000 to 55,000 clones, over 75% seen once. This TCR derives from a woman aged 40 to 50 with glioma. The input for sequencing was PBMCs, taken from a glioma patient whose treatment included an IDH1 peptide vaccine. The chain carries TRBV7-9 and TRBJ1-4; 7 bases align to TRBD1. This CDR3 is CASSFSGQATNEKLFF. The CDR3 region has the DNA TGTGCCAGCAGCTTTTCCGGACAGGCAACTAATGAAAAACTGTTTTTT.